The subject of this entry is one T cell receptor beta chain. Antigen unknown. These data originate in a study of shared clonotypes between healthy human individuals. Study-level points and caveats: The naive CD4 repertoires of several donors were compared, and approximately 5.3% of clonotypes were shared.

Selected positively for CCR7 and CD45RO-negative, naive CD8 cells excluded terminally differentiated effector memory CD45RA+ cells. Deep was the level at which the assay was run. Several immunoSEQ plates held equal portions of the genomic DNA taken from each subset. TCRdb's copy holds only in-frame clones and misses some; the assay was immunoSEQ multiplex PCR. The repertoire holds 650,000 to 800,000 clones, with about 91% as singletons. The sequencing input was naive CD8+ T cells sorted from blood. The source is a man aged 30 to 45 in good health.

CDR3 sequence: CASSFGQGAISYEQYF. The CDR3, as DNA: TGCGCCAGCAGCTTTGGGCAGGGGGCGATCTCCTACGAGCAGTACTTC. The chain recombines TRBV5-1 with TRBJ2-7, with 8 bases fitting TRBD1. V gave up 2 bases and J gave up 0 bases; unmatched junction bases: 7. This CDR3 is 16 amino acids long. Germline lookup yields CDR1 SGHRS and CDR2 YFSETQ.